The clone carrying this TCR beta chain was picked up a small number of times. As yet, its antigen is unknown. V was trimmed by 4 bases and J by 6 bases, leaving 13 bases between them. The CDR3 is made up of 15 amino acids. Per the germline V gene, CDR1 is LGHNA and CDR2 is YSLEER. Preparation of the TCRbeta library was carried out with unique molecular identifiers. In TCRdb, the PCR reads were re-called with MiXCR into one record per CDR3 protein. The sample yields hundreds of thousands of distinct CDR3 sequences, 10% to 13% seen once. The data belong to a study of T-cell reconstitution after alpha-beta-depleted transplantation in children. The study, taken as a whole, reports: It was surviving recipient T cells and thymic progenitors that gave some patients high TCRbeta diversity at day 60. Newly produced T cells mostly accounted for T-cell counts and diversity one year post-transplant. Approximately two months post-transplant, alpha-beta T cells reportedly originated from several hundred expanded graft clones.

The sequence derives from a child aged 2 to 15 with inherited bone marrow failure, due to receive a stem cell transplant. The sample was PBMCs, taken before TCRalphabeta/CD19-depleted stem cell transplant. This chain uses TRBV4-3 with TRBJ1-6, with D hard to call. This CDR3 reads CASSRIGVANSPLHF. Here the CDR3 DNA reads TGCGCCAGCAGCCGGATTGGGGTAGCTAATTCACCCCTCCACTTT.